The next 7 T cell receptor beta chains were all read from a single sample in a study of regulatory T cells in long-lasting Graves disease (dated by TCRdb to the early 2020s). Interpreted using the paper, the time point label stands for: newly diagnosed GD, antithyroid drugs for less than 3 months. For both TCR sequencing and RNA sequencing, RNA was extracted from PBMCs using TRIzol. The library was obtained by multiplex PCR. TCRdb records Illumina HiSeq 4000 as the sequencer. CDR3 regions were amplified by Arm-PCR with iRepertoire HTBI primers to construct TCR beta libraries. TCRdb reanalyzed the raw reads on its own, using fastp at Q25 for trimming and MiXCR for clone calling, and kept in-frame beta chains. Every distinct CDR3 protein forms one entry, paired with its most common genes and DNA. The sample data list approximately 230,000 distinct CDR3 sequences, and about 16% of these were observed just once. The leading ten clones occupy more than 20% of the sample.

Sample: peripheral blood mononuclear cells (PBMCs), taken at new diagnosis, from a patient treated with antithyroid drugs. The source is a female donor with Graves disease.

CDR3 nucleotide sequence: TGTGCCAGCAGTGAAGCGATAGCGGGAGGTCGCGAGCAGTACTTC. This translates into CASSEAIAGGREQYF. This chain links TRBV2 with TRBJ2-7; 10 positions match TRBD2. CDR1 SNHLY and CDR2 FYNNEI come from the germline V gene. Trimming took 0 bases from V and 6 from J; bases not matched to a gene: 5. The CDR3 is made up of 15 amino acids.

The chain uses TRBV11-2 and TRBJ1-2, with 9 positions matching TRBD1. The junction had 8 bases not matched to a gene; V was cut back by 5 bases and J by 7 bases. The CDR3 spans 14 residues. Germline V gene sequence: CDR1 SGHAT, CDR2 FQNNGV. This CDR3 reads CASSRDREFAGYTF. CDR3 DNA sequence: TGTGCCAGCAGCCGGGACAGGGAATTTGCTGGCTACACCTTC.

This clonotype came up many times. The V gene is TRBV12-3 or TRBV12-4, the J gene TRBJ2-5; 9 bases are a match to TRBD2. This CDR3 region has 15 residues. V shed 6 bases, J shed 1 base, and the junction held 6 bases outside the gene matches. In DNA form, the CDR3 reads TGTGCCAGCAGCTATATAGCGGGAGTCCAAGAGACCCAGTACTTC. This sequence encodes CASSYIAGVQETQYF.

This clonotype appeared a single time. The chain couples TRBV7-9 to TRBJ2-1; 9 positions agree with TRBD2. Germline loops: CDR1 SEHNR, CDR2 FQNEAQ (reference sequence). This CDR3 region has 15 residues. The trim removed 10 bases at V and 1 base at J, leaving 8 bases unmatched. The CDR3 sequence: CATQSSGRSYNEQFF. The CDR3 bases are TGTGCCACCCAGTCCAGCGGGAGGTCCTACAATGAGCAGTTCTTC.

There are a few counts of this clonotype. The chain uses TRBV2 and TRBJ1-4; D not certain. CDR3 length equals 17 residues. V was pared by 2 bases and J by 2 bases, with 15 bases between. Germline V gene data show CDR1 as SNHLY and CDR2 as FYNNEI. The DNA for the CDR3 is TGTGCCAGCAGTGAATTTGGGATTGGCGCTACTAATGAAAAACTGTTTTTT. This codes for CASSEFGIGATNEKLFF.

This clonotype has ten or more counts. CDR3 DNA sequence: TGTGCCAGCAGCTTAGAAACCTATGGCTACACCTTC. It yields the protein CASSLETYGYTF. The chain employs TRBV7-2 and TRBJ1-2; D uncertain. Trimming pared 1 base from V and 4 bases from J, leaving 4 bases between. CDR3 length equals 12 residues. Per germline, CDR1 SGHTA and CDR2 FQGNSA.

This clonotype was seen many times. V gene TRBV27 combines with J gene TRBJ1-4; 7 bases are shared with TRBD1. The length of the CDR3 is 16 residues. The trim removed 0 bases at V and 6 bases at J, leaving 7 bases unmatched. CDR1 MNHEY and CDR2 SMNVEV come from the germline V gene (reference sequence). CDR3 sequence reads: CASSLSEQGFHEKLFF. The CDR3 nucleotides are TGTGCCAGCAGTTTATCGGAACAGGGGTTTCATGAAAAACTGTTTTTT.